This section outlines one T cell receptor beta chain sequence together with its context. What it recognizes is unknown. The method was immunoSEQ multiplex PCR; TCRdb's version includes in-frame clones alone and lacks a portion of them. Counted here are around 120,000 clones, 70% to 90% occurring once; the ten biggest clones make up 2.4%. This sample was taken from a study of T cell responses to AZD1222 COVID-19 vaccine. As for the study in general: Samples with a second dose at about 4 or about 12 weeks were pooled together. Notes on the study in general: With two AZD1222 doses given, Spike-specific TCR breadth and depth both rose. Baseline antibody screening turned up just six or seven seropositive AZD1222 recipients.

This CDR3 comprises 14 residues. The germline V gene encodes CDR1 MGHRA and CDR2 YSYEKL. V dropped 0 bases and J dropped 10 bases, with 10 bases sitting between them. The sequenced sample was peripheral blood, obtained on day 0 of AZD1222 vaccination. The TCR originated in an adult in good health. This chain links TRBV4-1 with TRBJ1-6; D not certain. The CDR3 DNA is TGCGCCAGCAGCCAAGAAACGACCGCCTCACCCCTCCACTTT. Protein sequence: CASSQETTASPLHF.